These 32 T cell receptor beta chains were all obtained from the same sample, sequenced in a study of control samples from healthy donors and cancer patients. The table came from immunoSEQ multiplex PCR; TCRdb's copy has only in-frame clones and leaves some out. The sample lists about 140,000 clones, roughly 89% seen once, with approximately 11% in the top ten. Sequences were obtained from blood. Receptors originate from a man aged 25-40 years in good health.

This clone is a singleton in its sample. V usage is TRBV28 and J usage is TRBJ2-7, with TRBD2 matching over 8 bases. Germline V gene sequence: CDR1 MDHEN, CDR2 SYDVKM. The CDR3 spans 15 residues. The V segment lost 2 bases and the J segment 5 bases; nucleotides outside the gene matches: 8. In DNA, the CDR3 is TGTGCCAGCAGTTTAGCCGACCGGGGGGGCGACGAGCAGTACTTC. As protein: CASSLADRGGDEQYF.

The CDR3 coding sequence is TGTGCCAGCAGTACGGACACTGAAGCTTTCTTT. Translation: CASSTDTEAFF. This chain connects TRBV2 to TRBJ1-1; D is uncertain. This CDR3 has 11 amino acids. Between the trimmed V and J ends, which lost 5 bases and 3 bases, there was a span of 4 bases. Germline CDR1 reads SNHLY; CDR2 reads FYNNEI.

The chain has TRBV29-1 and TRBJ2-7; D assignment may be TRBD1 or TRBD2 (6 bases each). V was pared by 3 bases and J by 1 base, with 25 bases between. The V gene's germline CDR1 is SQVTM and CDR2 ANQGSEA. There are 18 residues in the CDR3. This CDR3 reads CSVDKGGSLWGASYEQYF. The CDR3 nucleotides read TGCAGCGTTGATAAGGGCGGTAGTCTGTGGGGGGCATCCTACGAGCAGTACTTC.

The rearrangement links TRBV19 to TRBJ1-2; TRBD1 matches at 7 bases. Trimming cost V 7 bases and J 7 bases; bases outside gene matches: 18. Germline values: CDR1 LNHDA, CDR2 SQIVND (reference sequence). This CDR3 is built from 16 residues. CDR3 region: CASTHPGEGGSFGYTF. In DNA form, the CDR3 reads TGTGCCAGTACTCACCCGGGGGAAGGGGGCTCGTTTGGCTACACCTTC. The whole variable domain, filled in from reference TRBV19 and TRBJ1-2, reads DGGITQSPKYLFRKEGQNVTLSCEQNLNHDAMYWYRQDPGQGLRLIYYSQIVNDFQKGDIAEGYSVSREKKESFPLTVTSAQKNPTAFYLCASTHPGEGGSFGYTFGSGTRLTVV.

The chain uses TRBV28 and TRBJ2-3; 10 bases are a match to TRBD2. Germline CDR1 and CDR2: MDHEN and SYDVKM. This CDR3 spans 14 amino acids. The ends lost 9 bases at V and 5 bases at J; junction bases unmatched: 8. The CDR3 nucleotides are TGTGCCAGTACGCTAGCGGGAGAAGGAGATACGCAGTATTTT. It translates to CASTLAGEGDTQYF.

The rearrangement uses TRBV28 and TRBJ1-5; D not resolved. V lost 6 bases and J lost 6, with 9 bases in between. The CDR3 covers 12 residues. In germline, CDR1 is MDHEN, CDR2 SYDVKM. The CDR3 DNA is TGTGCCAGCAGGACTATAACTCAGCCCCAGCATTTT. Protein product: CASRTITQPQHF.

The CDR3, as DNA: TGTGCCAGCAGGGAGGGACGGCCTTTCTTT. Its protein product is CASREGRPFF. V gene TRBV2 combines with J gene TRBJ1-1; TRBD1 is a possible D gene (5 bases). The CDR3 has 10 residues. V was clipped by 6 bases and J by 12 bases, with 11 bases between them. Looked up from germline, CDR1 is SNHLY and CDR2 is FYNNEI.

The chain links TRBV10-3 to TRBJ2-3, with D perhaps TRBD2 (6 bases). This CDR3 region has 16 residues. Trimming removed 0 bases at V and 3 bases at J, with 13 bases between. The germline V gene has CDR1 ENHRY and CDR2 SYGVKD. CDR3 amino acids: CAISESGGIGTDTQYF. In DNA form, the CDR3 reads TGTGCCATCAGTGAGTCCGGCGGGATTGGGACAGATACGCAGTATTTT.

The V call is TRBV5-5, the J call TRBJ1-5; TRBD1 is a possible D gene (5 bases). This CDR3 contains 14 residues. V gave up 2 bases and J gave up 6 bases, with 12 bases separating them. Per germline, CDR1 SGHKS and CDR2 YYEKEE (reference sequence). This chain's CDR3 is CASSLGGVGQPQHF. CDR3 DNA sequence: TGTGCCAGCAGCTTAGGAGGGGTAGGTCAGCCCCAGCATTTT.

V gene TRBV11-2 combines with J gene TRBJ1-1; D is uncertain. The germline V and J ends were trimmed by 1 base and 3 bases, with 15 bases remaining between them. The CDR3 has 16 residues. The germline CDR1 and CDR2 sequences are SGHAT and FQNNGV. The CDR3 loop is CASSLGPVYTYTEAFF. The DNA for the CDR3 is TGTGCCAGCAGCTTAGGTCCAGTTTACACTTACACTGAAGCTTTCTTT.

V usage is TRBV15 and J usage is TRBJ2-1, with 8 bases that match TRBD2. V trimming: 6 bases; J trimming: 4 bases; junction bases outside the gene matches: 5. The CDR3 is 14 amino acids. Germline V CDR1 and CDR2: LNHNV, YYDKDF (reference sequence). In DNA form, the CDR3 reads TGTGCCACCAGAAGCGGGAGTTTGTACAATGAGCAGTTCTTC. It is translated as CATRSGSLYNEQFF.

The table lists this clone with a count of one. The V and J genes are TRBV7-2 and TRBJ2-1; 9 nucleotides align to TRBD2. The CDR3 runs 19 residues. Germline loops: CDR1 SGHTA, CDR2 FQGNSA. The V segment lost 5 bases and the J segment 0 bases; nucleotides outside the gene matches: 14. CDR3: CASSLGRSGRPSSYNEQFF. The CDR3 DNA reads as TGTGCCAGCAGCCTTGGGCGGAGCGGGAGGCCAAGCTCCTACAATGAGCAGTTCTTC.

This chain uses TRBV11-3 with TRBJ2-1; no firm D call. Germline CDR1 is SGHNT and CDR2 is YENEEA. Trimming stripped 1 base from V and 9 bases from J, with 13 bases between. The CDR3 contains 14 residues. CDR3 sequence: CASSLVGPGVEQFF. For the CDR3, the DNA is TGTGCCAGCAGCTTAGTCGGCCCTGGAGTTGAGCAGTTCTTC.

The chain joins TRBV2 to TRBJ1-2, with TRBD1 identical over 7 bases. J lost 4 bases, V lost 4 bases, and 3 bases had no gene match. CDR1 SNHLY and CDR2 FYNNEI come from the germline V gene. The length of the CDR3 is 13 residues. CDR3 in amino acids: CASSAGGTYGYTF. CDR3 in DNA: TGTGCCAGCAGTGCAGGGGGGACCTATGGCTACACCTTC.

This chain joins TRBV7-3 and TRBJ2-1, with a tentative D call TRBD2 (5 bases). The V and J ends lost 5 bases and 12 bases respectively, with 17 bases between them. This CDR3 is 13 amino acids long. The germline CDR1 and CDR2 sequences are SGHTA and FQGTGA. CDR3 in amino acids: CASSQETSTGQFF. The CDR3 DNA reads TGTGCCAGCAGCCAAGAAACTAGTACGGGGCAGTTCTTC.

V usage is TRBV9 and J usage is TRBJ2-2; D is perhaps TRBD1 (7 bases). CDR1 SGDLS and CDR2 YYNGEE come from the germline V gene. There are 16 residues in the CDR3. V was pared by 2 bases and J by 3 bases, with 14 bases between. Here the CDR3 DNA reads TGTGCCAGCAGCGTCAGGGGGGCCCATTACACCGGGGAGCTGTTTTTT. The encoded protein is CASSVRGAHYTGELFF.

J is TRBJ2-1 and V is TRBV27, with TRBD2 matching over 8 bases. The CDR3 contains 16 residues. In germline, CDR1 is MNHEY, CDR2 SMNVEV (reference sequence). Trimming took 5 bases from V and 4 from J; bases not matched to a gene: 10. The CDR3, as DNA: TGTGCCAGCAGTCAACAGCGGGAGTGGGGATACAATGAGCAGTTCTTC. Amino acids: CASSQQREWGYNEQFF.

V is TRBV19 and J is TRBJ1-1, with a tentative D call TRBD1 (5 bases). This CDR3 comprises 14 residues. The germline V gene has CDR1 LNHDA and CDR2 SQIVND (reference sequence). The germline V and J ends were trimmed by 5 bases and 6 bases, with 16 bases remaining between them. Here the CDR3 DNA reads TGTGCCAGTAGTTTTATTGACAGTCTATCTGAAGCTTTCTTT. It is translated as CASSFIDSLSEAFF.

The V call is TRBV6-5, the J call TRBJ1-5; 10 positions agree with TRBD1. V shed 6 bases and J 7 bases; nucleotides not matched to a gene: 9. The CDR3 loop spans 15 amino acids. Germline CDR1 is MNHEY and CDR2 is SVGAGI. The CDR3, as DNA: TGTGCCAGCAGCCAGACAGGGGGCCACTGGCAGCCCCAGCATTTT. Its translation: CASSQTGGHWQPQHF.

This chain joins TRBV28 and TRBJ2-1; TRBD2 is a possible D gene (6 bases). V was shortened by 7 bases and J by 1 base, with 14 bases between the two germline ends. Germline V gene lookup returns CDR1 MDHEN and CDR2 SYDVKM. This CDR3 contains 15 residues. CDR3 region: CASKVGGRSYNEQFF. The DNA of the CDR3 is TGTGCCAGCAAAGTGGGGGGACGGTCCTACAATGAGCAGTTCTTC.

The rearrangement links TRBV7-9 to TRBJ2-1; D possibly uses TRBD1 or TRBD2 (6 bases each). This CDR3 spans 16 amino acids. Germline-derived CDR1 and CDR2 are SEHNR and FQNEAQ (reference sequence). V gave up 7 bases and J gave up 6 bases, with 22 bases separating them. CDR3 protein: CASTQGGRPVGNEQFF. In nucleotides, the CDR3 is TGTGCCAGCACCCAAGGGGGGAGACCCGTCGGCAATGAGCAGTTCTTC.

V usage is TRBV5-8 and J usage is TRBJ1-6; no clear D. Trimming removed 2 bases at V and 9 bases at J, with 6 bases between. This CDR3 contains 12 residues. CDR1 is SGHTS, CDR2 YDEGEE, per germline. The CDR3 DNA follows: TGTGCCAGCAGCTTACGGGGTTCACCCCTCCACTTT. This sequence encodes CASSLRGSPLHF.

A single count supports this clone. CDR3 sequence (DNA): TGTGCCGGGGGACCGAAGTCCACTAACTATGGCTACACCTTC. Translated: CAGGPKSTNYGYTF. J is TRBJ1-2 and V is TRBV30; D is perhaps TRBD1 (5 bases). Germline lookup yields CDR1 GTSNPN and CDR2 SVGIG (reference sequence). This CDR3 spans 14 amino acids. Trimming removed 8 bases from V and 0 bases from J, with 16 bases in between.

This clone was picked up one time. The chain uses TRBV10-1 and TRBJ2-7; D might be TRBD1 (6 bases). Germline values: CDR1 WNHNN, CDR2 SYGVQD (reference sequence). This CDR3 is built from 14 residues. V was pared by 7 bases and J by 2 bases, with 15 bases between. The CDR3 bases are TGCGCCAGCACCCTTCACTACAGGGCCTACGAGCAGTACTTC. Translating it yields CASTLHYRAYEQYF.

V and J are TRBV4-1 and TRBJ2-1; TRBD1 aligns across 8 bases. The length of the CDR3 is 15 residues. Germline V gene lookup returns CDR1 MGHRA and CDR2 YSYEKL. V gave up 0 bases and J gave up 5 bases; unmatched junction bases: 3. The CDR3 DNA follows: TGCGCCAGCAGCCAAGAAGTGACAGGGGACAATGAGCAGTTCTTC. Amino acid sequence: CASSQEVTGDNEQFF.

The chain couples TRBV7-2 to TRBJ2-1; D is unresolved. This CDR3 has 17 residues. Trimming pared 0 bases from V and 3 bases from J, leaving 15 bases between. The germline V gene has CDR1 SGHTA and CDR2 FQGNSA. CDR3 bases: TGTGCCAGCAGCTTAGCCGCACAGACATACATCTACAATGAGCAGTTCTTC. Encoded protein: CASSLAAQTYIYNEQFF.

CDR3 sequence (DNA): TGCAGCGTTGAAGTGATCACAGGGAGGGAGACCCAGTACTTC. Amino acids: CSVEVITGRETQYF. The chain joins TRBV29-1 to TRBJ2-5; D tentatively fits TRBD1 or TRBD2 (6 bases each). Germline lookup yields CDR1 SQVTM and CDR2 ANQGSEA. The CDR3 totals 14 residues. With 1 base removed from V and 5 bases from J, the gap between germline ends came to 14 bases.

The chain recombines TRBV28 with TRBJ1-2, with 9 positions matching TRBD1. This CDR3 comprises 15 residues. Trimming cost V 5 bases and J 7 bases; bases outside gene matches: 11. CDR1 MDHEN and CDR2 SYDVKM come from the germline V gene. For the CDR3, the DNA is TGTGCCAGCAGTCCCCCGGACAGGGGAATGGGTGGCTACACCTTC. As protein: CASSPPDRGMGGYTF.

The chain is built from TRBV6-6 and TRBJ2-1; TRBD2 aligns across 9 bases. J was trimmed by 9 bases and V by 0 bases; bases with no gene match: 6. CDR1 is MNHNY and CDR2 is SVGAGI in the germline V gene (reference sequence). The CDR3 contains 15 residues. The CDR3 loop reads CASSYSLQREVEQFF. CDR3 DNA sequence: TGTGCCAGCAGTTACTCGCTCCAGCGGGAGGTTGAGCAGTTCTTC.

This chain links TRBV6-1 with TRBJ2-2; 11 nucleotides match TRBD2. CDR3 length equals 16 residues. The V segment lost 1 base and the J segment 4 bases; nucleotides outside the gene matches: 2. CDR1 and CDR2 from the germline V gene are MNHNS and SASEGT. CDR3 bases: TGTGCCAGCAGTGAAGGTAGCGGGAGGGTCACCGGGGAGCTGTTTTTT. The encoded protein is CASSEGSGRVTGELFF.

As regards this clone: The junction shows a germline mismatch at one end, possibly a read error. The chain has TRBV28 and TRBJ1-2; D is ambiguous. The CDR3 has 11 amino acids. Germline CDR1 reads MDHEN; CDR2 reads SYDVKM. The CDR3 nucleotides read TGTGCCAGCAGTCTTGAATCGTACCTGGACTTC. This sequence encodes CASSLESYLDF.

The chain uses TRBV30 and TRBJ1-1; D may be TRBD1 (5 bases). Germline V gene sequence: CDR1 GTSNPN, CDR2 SVGIG (reference sequence). The CDR3 has 13 amino acids. V was trimmed by 5 bases and J by 3 bases, leaving 13 bases between them. The DNA for the CDR3 is TGTGCCTGGGGAGACGGGGGGTACACTGAAGCTTTCTTT. Its translation: CAWGDGGYTEAFF.